Shown below are 25 T cell receptor beta chains from a single sample sequenced in a study of cytomegalovirus exposure and HLA in healthy donors. Vbeta (60) and Jbeta (13) primers were used in the PCR. Repertoires were generated with immunoSEQ multiplex PCR, while TCRdb's copy carries only in-frame clones and drops some. The table lists over 130,000 clones, over 75% of them singletons. Sequenced input: PBMCs. Receptors originate from a male donor in good health and CMV-seronegative.

The rearrangement links TRBV7-2 to TRBJ1-2; D is ambiguous. The CDR3 has 13 residues. CDR1 and CDR2 from the germline V gene are SGHTA and FQGNSA. Deletions cut 2 bases from V and 4 bases from J, with 8 bases between. CDR3 in DNA: TGTGCCAGCAGCTTAATGGGCAGCTATGGCTACACCTTC. Translated, it gives CASSLMGSYGYTF.

This chain uses TRBV29-1 with TRBJ2-1; D remains unclear. The CDR3 is 11 residues long. Trimming left V 3 bases short and J 7 bases short, with 7 bases between. Per the germline V gene, CDR1 is SQVTM and CDR2 is ANQGSEA. For the CDR3, the DNA is TGCAGCGTTGATTCCCTAAATGAGCAGTTCTTC. It is translated as CSVDSLNEQFF.

The rearrangement uses TRBV7-2 and TRBJ2-2; 10 bases are a match to TRBD1. The CDR3 is made up of 15 amino acids. The germline V gene encodes CDR1 SGHTA and CDR2 FQGNSA. V lost 5 bases and J lost 5; bases outside the gene matches: 5. In DNA form, the CDR3 reads TGTGCCAGCAGCCCGGGACAGGGGAGAACCGGGGAGCTGTTTTTT. Protein: CASSPGQGRTGELFF.

In this sample, this clone turned up once. DNA of the CDR3: TGTGCCAGCAGCCGACAGGGGAATAATCAGCCCCAGCATTTT. Encoded protein: CASSRQGNNQPQHF. The chain uses TRBV11-2 and TRBJ1-5, with 8 bases identical to TRBD1. After removal of 5 bases from V and 4 bases from J, the junction contained 4 bases not matched to a gene. This CDR3 comprises 14 residues. From germline, CDR1 is SGHAT and CDR2 FQNNGV. The entire variable domain, with the rest obtained from reference TRBV11-2 and TRBJ1-5, is as follows: EAGVAQSPRYKIIEKRQSVAFWCNPISGHATLYWYQQILGQGPKLLIQFQNNGVVDDSQLPKDRFSAERLKGVDSTLKIQPAKLEDSAVYLCASSRQGNNQPQHFGDGTRLSIL.

The CDR3 reads CASSYSASGTYEQYF. In nucleotides, the CDR3 is TGTGCCAGCAGTTACTCGGCTAGCGGGACCTACGAGCAGTACTTC. The chain joins TRBV6-5 to TRBJ2-7; 9 bases map to TRBD2. The CDR3 has 15 residues. V was pared by 0 bases and J by 2 bases, with 2 bases of the junction left unmatched. Germline V gene data show CDR1 as MNHEY and CDR2 as SVGAGI.

The chain joins TRBV30 to TRBJ2-5; 7 bases are a match to TRBD2. The DNA end lines up better with TRBJ2-7; the J call may be wrong. This CDR3 has 17 residues. Germline-derived CDR1 and CDR2 are GTSNPN and SVGIG (reference sequence). CDR3 sequence (DNA): TGTGCCTGGAGTGTCTACGCGGGAGCCAAGGTCGTCTACGAGCAGTACTTC. It encodes CAWSVYAGAKVVYEQYF.

The chain joins TRBV4-1 to TRBJ2-1; the D is unclear. The germline CDR1 and CDR2 sequences are MGHRA and YSYEKL. The ends were cut back, 0 bases at V and 8 bases at J, with 11 bases in the middle. This CDR3 spans 14 amino acids. The CDR3 nucleotides are TGCGCCAGCAGCCAAGACCTCGAACTGGATGAGCAGTTCTTC. Protein sequence: CASSQDLELDEQFF.

This clone came up once. V usage is TRBV21-1 and J usage is TRBJ2-7; the D call in the table, TRBD1, was not verified against the DNA. TRBV21-1 is recorded as a pseudogene. This CDR3 contains 15 residues. The CDR3 coding sequence is TGTGCCAGCAACACAACCGGGACAGGGGCACACGAGCAGTACTTC. This gives the protein CASNTTGTGAHEQYF.

The V and J genes are TRBV7-3 and TRBJ2-1, with TRBD2 matching over 7 bases. V lost 7 bases, J lost 5 bases, and 14 bases stayed unmatched. CDR3 length equals 16 residues. Germline CDR1 SGHTA, CDR2 FQGTGA. The CDR3 DNA reads TGTGCCAGCACCCCCCTAGCGGTCCTTTTAAACAATGAGCAGTTCTTC. The encoded protein is CASTPLAVLLNNEQFF.

Only a few counts were recorded for this clone. This chain links TRBV7-9 with TRBJ2-1, with D maybe TRBD2 (6 bases). The CDR3 consists of 16 residues. V was clipped by 1 base and J by 1 base, with 11 bases between them. Germline V gives CDR1 SEHNR, CDR2 FQNEAQ (reference sequence). CDR3 protein: CASSLGAGRSYNEQFF. The CDR3 DNA is TGTGCCAGCAGCTTAGGAGCTGGGAGGTCCTACAATGAGCAGTTCTTC.

The chain couples TRBV30 to TRBJ2-7; no clear D gene. CDR1 GTSNPN and CDR2 SVGIG come from the germline V gene (reference sequence). V lost 1 base to trimming and J lost 7 bases, with 11 bases between them. CDR3 length equals 12 residues. The CDR3 loop is CAWSATYKEQYF. CDR3 nucleotides: TGTGCCTGGAGTGCCACGTACAAGGAGCAGTACTTC.

This CDR3 is CASSSSSTGGSYEQYF. The DNA for the CDR3 is TGTGCCAGCAGCTCCAGTTCGACAGGGGGCTCCTACGAGCAGTACTTC. This chain uses TRBV11-1 with TRBJ2-7, with TRBD1 identical over 9 bases. With V trimmed by 4 bases and J by 0 bases, 7 bases remained unmatched. The CDR3 sequence is 16 residues long. CDR1 SGHAT and CDR2 FQDESV come from the germline V gene (reference sequence).

J is TRBJ2-6 and V is TRBV4-3; D is unresolved. The CDR3 is 16 residues long. Germline lookup yields CDR1 LGHNA and CDR2 YSLEER. Trimming stripped 0 bases from V and 0 bases from J, with 6 bases between. CDR3 amino acids: CASSQEATSGANVLTF. The CDR3 nucleotides are TGCGCCAGCAGCCAAGAGGCCACCTCTGGGGCCAACGTCCTGACTTTC.

The rearrangement links TRBV2 to TRBJ2-2; maybe TRBD1 (6 bases). With 9 bases removed from V and 6 bases from J, the gap between germline ends came to 20 bases. The CDR3 is 15 amino acids. Germline CDR1 SNHLY, CDR2 FYNNEI. The CDR3 DNA follows: TGTGCCAGTTTACCGGGACAAGTGGTCCCCGGGGAGCTGTTTTTT. Protein sequence: CASLPGQVVPGELFF.

This rearrangement joins TRBV7-6 to TRBJ2-1; D unresolved. Germline assignment: CDR1 SGHVS and CDR2 FNYEAQ. The CDR3 length is 15 residues. Trimming shortened V by 2 bases and J by 0 bases, and 8 bases separated the two germline ends. DNA of the CDR3: TGTGCCAGCAGCTTATTATCGGGCTCCTACAATGAGCAGTTCTTC. The encoded protein is CASSLLSGSYNEQFF.

The chain recombines TRBV9 with TRBJ2-2; D ambiguous. There are 13 residues in the CDR3. V shed 3 bases and J shed 4 bases, with 7 bases lying between them. In germline, CDR1 is SGDLS, CDR2 YYNGEE. CDR3 DNA sequence: TGTGCCAGCAGCGCCCAGGTCACCGGGGAGCTGTTTTTT. It translates to CASSAQVTGELFF.

The chain has TRBV25-1 and TRBJ2-1; 13 nucleotides line up with TRBD2. The germline V gene encodes CDR1 MGHDK and CDR2 SYGVNS. The ends lost 4 bases at V and 2 bases at J; junction bases unmatched: 2. CDR3 length: 16 amino acids. CDR3: CASSGGTSGTYNEQFF. In nucleotides, the CDR3 is TGTGCCAGCAGTGGTGGGACTAGCGGGACCTACAATGAGCAGTTCTTC.

The chain recombines TRBV7-2 with TRBJ2-5, with D unclear. V lost 1 base, J lost 4 bases, and 7 bases lay in between. CDR3 length equals 13 residues. The V gene's germline CDR1 is SGHTA and CDR2 FQGNSA. The CDR3 here is CASSLERRETQYF. Here the CDR3 DNA reads TGTGCCAGCAGCTTAGAGAGGAGAGAGACCCAGTACTTC.

The rearrangement joins TRBV6-5 to TRBJ2-7; D gene ambiguous. Trimming left V 6 bases short and J 1 base short, with 16 bases between. The V gene's germline CDR1 is MNHEY and CDR2 SVGAGI. The CDR3 extends over 15 amino acids. The chain's CDR3 is CASSYLAVGSYEQYF. In DNA form, the CDR3 reads TGTGCCAGCAGCTACCTTGCGGTCGGGTCCTACGAGCAGTACTTC.

V usage is TRBV19 and J usage is TRBJ2-1; TRBD2 aligns across 9 bases. Germline-derived CDR1 and CDR2 are LNHDA and SQIVND (reference sequence). V gave up 1 base and J gave up 8 bases; unmatched junction bases: 9. The CDR3 contains 16 residues. The CDR3 DNA reads as TGTGCCAGTAGTATAGCTCTAGCGGGATTAGTCGATGAGCAGTTCTTC. It translates to CASSIALAGLVDEQFF.

V is TRBV7-3 and J is TRBJ1-1, with 7 positions matching TRBD1. Trimming cost V 2 bases and J 5 bases; bases outside gene matches: 5. The CDR3 covers 14 residues. Per germline, CDR1 SGHTA and CDR2 FQGTGA. The CDR3 sequence: CASSLEGQTTEAFF. CDR3 DNA sequence: TGTGCCAGCAGCTTAGAGGGACAGACGACTGAAGCTTTCTTT.

J is TRBJ2-7 and V is TRBV11-2, with TRBD2 matching 9 bases. The junction had 10 bases not matched to a gene; V was cut back by 5 bases and J by 5 bases. CDR3 length equals 15 residues. Germline CDR1 SGHAT, CDR2 FQNNGV. The CDR3 region is CASSPLGTSSHEQYF. CDR3 DNA sequence: TGTGCCAGCAGCCCCCTGGGGACTAGCAGCCACGAGCAGTACTTC.

The chain has TRBV5-1 and TRBJ2-2, with 13 bases matching TRBD2. V shed 5 bases and J 7 bases; nucleotides not matched to a gene: 2. Germline V gene data show CDR1 as SGHRS and CDR2 as YFSETQ. The CDR3 consists of 14 residues. The DNA for the CDR3 is TGCGCCAGCAGACTAGCGGGAGGGGTCGGGGAGCTGTTTTTT. Amino acid sequence: CASRLAGGVGELFF.

J is TRBJ2-1 and V is TRBV27, with 8 nucleotides matching TRBD2. This CDR3 region has 14 residues. With 2 bases clipped from V and 7 bases from J, the junction kept 4 bases outside the gene matches. CDR1 MNHEY and CDR2 SMNVEV come from the germline V gene (reference sequence). The CDR3 bases are TGTGCCAGCAGTTTAAGCGGGAGACGAAATGAGCAGTTCTTC. Translating gives CASSLSGRRNEQFF.

V usage is TRBV5-1 and J usage is TRBJ2-7, with 7 bases identical to TRBD1. CDR1 and CDR2 from the germline V gene are SGHRS and YFSETQ. The V segment lost 1 base and the J segment 3 bases; nucleotides outside the gene matches: 10. This CDR3 spans 16 amino acids. Here the CDR3 DNA reads TGCGCCAGCAGCTTGCCGACCGACAGGGACGACTACGAGCAGTACTTC. Residues: CASSLPTDRDDYEQYF.